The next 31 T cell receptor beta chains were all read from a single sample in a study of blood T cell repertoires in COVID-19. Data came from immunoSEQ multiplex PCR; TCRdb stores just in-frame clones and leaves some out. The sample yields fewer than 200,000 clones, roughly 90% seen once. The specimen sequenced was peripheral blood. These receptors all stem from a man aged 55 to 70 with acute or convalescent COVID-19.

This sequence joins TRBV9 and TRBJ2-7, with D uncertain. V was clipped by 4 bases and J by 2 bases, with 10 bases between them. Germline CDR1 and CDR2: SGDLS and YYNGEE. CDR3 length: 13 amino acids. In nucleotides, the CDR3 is TGTGCCAGCAGCTTCGGGTCTCCCTACGAGCAGTACTTC. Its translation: CASSFGSPYEQYF.

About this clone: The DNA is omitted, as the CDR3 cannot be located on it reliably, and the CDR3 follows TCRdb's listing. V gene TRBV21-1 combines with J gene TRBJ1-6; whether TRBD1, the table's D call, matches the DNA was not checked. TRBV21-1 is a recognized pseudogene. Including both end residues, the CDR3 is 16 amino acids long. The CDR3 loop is CASILGAIRYNSPLHF.

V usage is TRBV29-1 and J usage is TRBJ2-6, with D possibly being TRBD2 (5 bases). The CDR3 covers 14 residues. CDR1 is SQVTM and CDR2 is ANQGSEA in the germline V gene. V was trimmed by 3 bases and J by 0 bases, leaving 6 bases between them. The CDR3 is CSVEGDSGANVLTF. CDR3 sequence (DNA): TGCAGCGTTGAGGGAGACTCTGGGGCCAACGTCCTGACTTTC.

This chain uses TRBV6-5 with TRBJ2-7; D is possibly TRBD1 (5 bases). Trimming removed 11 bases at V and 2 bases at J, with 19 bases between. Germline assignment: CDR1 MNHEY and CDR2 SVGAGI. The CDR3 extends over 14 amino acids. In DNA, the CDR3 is TGTGCCTCCCATGGACAAGACCACCCCTACGAGCAGTACTTC. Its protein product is CASHGQDHPYEQYF.

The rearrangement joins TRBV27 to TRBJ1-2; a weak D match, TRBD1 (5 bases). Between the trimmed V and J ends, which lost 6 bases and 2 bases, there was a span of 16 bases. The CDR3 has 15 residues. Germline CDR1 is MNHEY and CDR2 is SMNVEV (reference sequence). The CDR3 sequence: CASSQAGSINYGYTF. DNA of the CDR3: TGTGCCAGCAGCCAGGCAGGGTCCATAAACTATGGCTACACCTTC.

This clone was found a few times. This CDR3 reads CASTSTRDSREAFF. The CDR3 coding sequence is TGTGCCAGCACCTCGACCCGGGACAGCCGTGAAGCTTTCTTT. The gene calls are TRBV11-1 and TRBJ1-1; 7 bases map to TRBD1. The junction had 12 bases not matched to a gene; V was cut back by 7 bases and J by 7 bases. Germline V gene lookup returns CDR1 SGHAT and CDR2 FQDESV (reference sequence). The CDR3 covers 14 residues.

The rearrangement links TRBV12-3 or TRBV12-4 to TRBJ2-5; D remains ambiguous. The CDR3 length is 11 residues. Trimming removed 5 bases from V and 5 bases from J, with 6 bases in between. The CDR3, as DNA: TGTGCCAGCAGTGTCAGGGAGACCCAGTACTTC. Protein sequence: CASSVRETQYF.

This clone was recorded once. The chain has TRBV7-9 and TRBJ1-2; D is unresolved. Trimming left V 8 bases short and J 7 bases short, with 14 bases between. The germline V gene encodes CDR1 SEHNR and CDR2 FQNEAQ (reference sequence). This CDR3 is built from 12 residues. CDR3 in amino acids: CASSGNSLGYTF. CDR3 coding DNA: TGTGCCAGCTCTGGTAACAGCCTTGGCTACACCTTC.

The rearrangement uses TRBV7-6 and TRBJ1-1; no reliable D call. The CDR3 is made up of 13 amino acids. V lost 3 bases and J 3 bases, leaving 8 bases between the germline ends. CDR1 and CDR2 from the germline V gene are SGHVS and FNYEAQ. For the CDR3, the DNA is TGTGCCAGCAGCTTCGCGGAGCACACTGAAGCTTTCTTT. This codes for CASSFAEHTEAFF. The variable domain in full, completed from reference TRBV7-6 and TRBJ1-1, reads GAGVSQSPRYKVTKRGQDVALRCDPISGHVSLYWYRQALGQGPEFLTYFNYEAQQDKSGLPNDRFSAERPEGSISTLTIQRTEQRDSAMYRCASSFAEHTEAFFGQGTRLTVV.

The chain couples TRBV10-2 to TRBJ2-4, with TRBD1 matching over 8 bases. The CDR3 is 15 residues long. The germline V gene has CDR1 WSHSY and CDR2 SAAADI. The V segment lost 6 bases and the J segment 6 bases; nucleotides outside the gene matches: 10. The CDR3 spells CASSARQGLSNIQYF. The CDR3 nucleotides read TGCGCCAGCAGCGCGCGACAGGGGCTCTCAAACATTCAGTACTTC.

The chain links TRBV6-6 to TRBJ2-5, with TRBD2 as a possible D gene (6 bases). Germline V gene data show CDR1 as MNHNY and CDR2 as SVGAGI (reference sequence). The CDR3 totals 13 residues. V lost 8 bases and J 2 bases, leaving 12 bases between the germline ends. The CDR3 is CASRGGGQETQYF. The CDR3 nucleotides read TGTGCCAGCCGTGGTGGGGGGCAAGAGACCCAGTACTTC.

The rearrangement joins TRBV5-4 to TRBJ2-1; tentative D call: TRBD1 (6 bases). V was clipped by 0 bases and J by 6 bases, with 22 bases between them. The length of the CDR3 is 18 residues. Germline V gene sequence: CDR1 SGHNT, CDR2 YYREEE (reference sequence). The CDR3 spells CASSLDRAGSGSFNEQFF. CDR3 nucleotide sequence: TGTGCCAGCAGCTTGGACAGGGCCGGCTCAGGGAGTTTCAATGAGCAGTTCTTC. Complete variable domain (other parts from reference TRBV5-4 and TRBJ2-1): ETGVTQSPTHLIKTRGQQVTLRCSSQSGHNTVSWYQQALGQGPQFIFQYYREEENGRGNFPPRFSGLQFPNYSSELNVNALELDDSALYLCASSLDRAGSGSFNEQFFGPGTRLTVL.

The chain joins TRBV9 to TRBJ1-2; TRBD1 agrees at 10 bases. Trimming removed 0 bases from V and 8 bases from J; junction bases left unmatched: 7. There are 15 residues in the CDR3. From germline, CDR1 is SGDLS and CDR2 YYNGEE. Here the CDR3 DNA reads TGTGCCAGCAGCGTAGAGGGACAGGGGTATCGAGGCTACACCTTC. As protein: CASSVEGQGYRGYTF.

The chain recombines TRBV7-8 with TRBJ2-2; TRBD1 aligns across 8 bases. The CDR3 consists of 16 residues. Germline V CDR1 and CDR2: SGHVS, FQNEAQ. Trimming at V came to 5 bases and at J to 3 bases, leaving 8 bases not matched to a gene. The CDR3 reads CASSPRTGTDTGELFF. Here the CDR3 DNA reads TGTGCCAGCAGCCCGCGGACAGGGACGGACACCGGGGAGCTGTTTTTT.

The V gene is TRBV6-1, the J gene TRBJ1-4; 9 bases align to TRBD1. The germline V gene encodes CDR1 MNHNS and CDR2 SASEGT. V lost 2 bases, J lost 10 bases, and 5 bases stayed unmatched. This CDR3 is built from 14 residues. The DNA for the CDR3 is TGTGCCAGCAGTGAAACCGGGACAGGGCGAAAACTGTTTTTT. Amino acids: CASSETGTGRKLFF.

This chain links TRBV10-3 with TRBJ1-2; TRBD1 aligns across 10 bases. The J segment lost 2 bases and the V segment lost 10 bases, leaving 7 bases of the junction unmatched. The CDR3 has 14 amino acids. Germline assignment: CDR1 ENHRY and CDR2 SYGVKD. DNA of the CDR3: TGTGCCACCACTGGGACAGGGGCGAACTATGGCTACACCTTC. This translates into CATTGTGANYGYTF.

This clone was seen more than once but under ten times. CDR3 bases: TGTGCCAGTAGTATGGGGACAGGGCCTCTATACGAGCAGTACTTC. Encoded protein: CASSMGTGPLYEQYF. V usage is TRBV19 and J usage is TRBJ2-7; 9 nucleotides align to TRBD1. This CDR3 is built from 15 residues. The germline V gene has CDR1 LNHDA and CDR2 SQIVND (reference sequence). The junction had 7 bases not matched to a gene; V was cut back by 3 bases and J by 4 bases.

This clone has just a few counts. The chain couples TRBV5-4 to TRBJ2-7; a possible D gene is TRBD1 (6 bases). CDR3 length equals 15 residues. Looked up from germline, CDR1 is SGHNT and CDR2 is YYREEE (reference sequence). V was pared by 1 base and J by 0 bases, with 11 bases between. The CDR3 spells CASSLQQGNSYEQYF. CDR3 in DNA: TGTGCCAGCAGCTTGCAACAGGGCAACTCCTACGAGCAGTACTTC.

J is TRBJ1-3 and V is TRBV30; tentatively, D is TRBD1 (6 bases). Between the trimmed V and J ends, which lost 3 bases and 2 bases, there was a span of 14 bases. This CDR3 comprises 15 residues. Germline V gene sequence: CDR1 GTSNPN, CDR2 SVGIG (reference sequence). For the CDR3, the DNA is TGTGCCTGGAGAATGTATCGGGACACTGGAAACACCATATATTTT. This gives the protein CAWRMYRDTGNTIYF.

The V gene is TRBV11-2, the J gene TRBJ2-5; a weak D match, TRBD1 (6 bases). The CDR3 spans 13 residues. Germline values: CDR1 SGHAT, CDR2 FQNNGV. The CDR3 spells CASSSGARETQYF. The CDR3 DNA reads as TGTGCTAGTTCGTCAGGGGCGCGGGAGACCCAGTACTTC.

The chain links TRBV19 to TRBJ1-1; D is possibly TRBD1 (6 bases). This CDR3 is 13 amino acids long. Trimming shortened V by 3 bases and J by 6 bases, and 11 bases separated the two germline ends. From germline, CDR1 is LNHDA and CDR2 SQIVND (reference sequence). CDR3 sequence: CASSMKAGAEAFF. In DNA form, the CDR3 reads TGTGCCAGTAGTATGAAGGCAGGGGCTGAAGCTTTCTTT.

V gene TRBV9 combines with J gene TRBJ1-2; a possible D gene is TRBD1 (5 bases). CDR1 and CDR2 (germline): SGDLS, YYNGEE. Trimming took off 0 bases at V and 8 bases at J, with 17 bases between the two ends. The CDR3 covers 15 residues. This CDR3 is CASSVGPTGADGYTF. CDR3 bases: TGTGCCAGCAGCGTAGGCCCAACAGGAGCAGACGGCTACACCTTC.

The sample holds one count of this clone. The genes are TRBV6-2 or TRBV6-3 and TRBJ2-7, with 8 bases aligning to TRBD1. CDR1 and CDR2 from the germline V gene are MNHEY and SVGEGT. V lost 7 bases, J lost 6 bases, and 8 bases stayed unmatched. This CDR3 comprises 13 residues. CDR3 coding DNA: TGTGCCAGCAACCCGACAGGGGTCGGCGAGCAGTACGTC. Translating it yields CASNPTGVGEQYV.

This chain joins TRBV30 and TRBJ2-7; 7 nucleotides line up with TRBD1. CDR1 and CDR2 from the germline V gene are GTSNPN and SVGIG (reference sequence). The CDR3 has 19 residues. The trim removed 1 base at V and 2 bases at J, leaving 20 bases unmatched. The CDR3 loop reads CAWSAIHYPISTGPYEQYF. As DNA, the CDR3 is TGTGCCTGGAGTGCCATCCATTACCCCATTTCGACAGGGCCCTACGAGCAGTACTTC.

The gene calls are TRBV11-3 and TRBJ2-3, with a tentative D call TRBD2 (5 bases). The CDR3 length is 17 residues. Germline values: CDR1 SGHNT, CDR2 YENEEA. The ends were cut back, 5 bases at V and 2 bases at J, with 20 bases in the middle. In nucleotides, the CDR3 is TGTGCCAGCAGCCCTAGGATGGTGCTAGCCTCCACAGATACGCAGTATTTT. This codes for CASSPRMVLASTDTQYF.

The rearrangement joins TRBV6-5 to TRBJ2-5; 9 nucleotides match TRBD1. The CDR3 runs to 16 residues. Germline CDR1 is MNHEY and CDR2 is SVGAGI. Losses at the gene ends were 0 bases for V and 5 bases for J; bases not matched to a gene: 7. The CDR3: CASSYSGQGVSETQYF. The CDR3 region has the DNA TGTGCCAGCAGTTACTCGGGACAGGGAGTTTCGGAGACCCAGTACTTC.

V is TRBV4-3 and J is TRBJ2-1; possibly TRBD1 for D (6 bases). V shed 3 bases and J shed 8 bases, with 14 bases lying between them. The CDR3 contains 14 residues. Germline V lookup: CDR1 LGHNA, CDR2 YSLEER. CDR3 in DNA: TGCGCCAGCAGCCAGCAAACACAGGGCTATGAGCAGTTCTTC. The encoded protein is CASSQQTQGYEQFF.

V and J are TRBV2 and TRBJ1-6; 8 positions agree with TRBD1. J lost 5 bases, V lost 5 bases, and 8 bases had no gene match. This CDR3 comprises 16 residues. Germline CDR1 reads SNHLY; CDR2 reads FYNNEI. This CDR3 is CASSPRQGKNNSPLHF. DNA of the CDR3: TGTGCCAGCAGTCCCAGACAGGGGAAGAATAATTCACCCCTCCACTTT.

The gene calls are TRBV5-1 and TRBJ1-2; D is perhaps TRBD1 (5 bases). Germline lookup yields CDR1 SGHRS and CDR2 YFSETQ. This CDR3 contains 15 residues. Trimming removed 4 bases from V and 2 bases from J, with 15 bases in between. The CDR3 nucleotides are TGCGCCAGCAGCATTGCTGTGGGGCAGAACTATGGCTACACCTTC. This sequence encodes CASSIAVGQNYGYTF.

This chain's CDR3 is CASSRLAGEDIQYF. The CDR3, as DNA: TGTGCCAGCAGCCGACTAGCGGGAGAAGACATTCAGTACTTC. The rearrangement links TRBV7-9 to TRBJ2-4; TRBD2 agrees at 12 bases. Germline assignment: CDR1 SEHNR and CDR2 FQNEAQ (reference sequence). CDR3 length: 14 residues. The V segment lost 5 bases and the J segment 8 bases; nucleotides outside the gene matches: 4.

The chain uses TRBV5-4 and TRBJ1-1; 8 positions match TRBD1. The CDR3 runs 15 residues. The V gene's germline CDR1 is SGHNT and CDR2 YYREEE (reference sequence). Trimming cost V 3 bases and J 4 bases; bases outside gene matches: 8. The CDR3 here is CASSYTGGMATEAFF. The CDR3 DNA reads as TGTGCCAGCAGCTACACAGGGGGGATGGCCACTGAAGCTTTCTTT.